The rows below give T cell receptor beta chains drawn from one sample of a study of T cells in Graves' hyperthyroidism and ophthalmopathy. TCRdb independently ran MiXCR on the multiplex PCR reads; one entry per CDR3 protein. The sample has approximately 590,000 distinct CDR3 sequences; 40% to 55% are singletons. Sequences were obtained from peripheral blood or thyroid tissue (not recorded which). The receptor source for this set is a woman aged 18-29 years with Graves' hyperthyroidism. The CDR3 runs from the conserved cysteine through the conserved F or W. A D gene is named only where the DNA matches it firmly. Not all rows give a size; the values are once, few, many and, for expanded clones, a class.

TRBV7-2	few	TRBJ1-1	.	CASSKQGPTEAFF	TGTGCCAGCAGCAAACAAGGGCCCACTGAAGCTTTCTTT
TRBV7-2	.	TRBJ2-2	.	CASSLGTSGELFF	TGTGCCAGCAGCTTAGGTACTAGCGGGGAGCTGTTTTTT
TRBV15	many	TRBJ2-5	.	CATSRDRDSGETQYF	TGTGCCACCAGCAGAGATCGGGATAGTGGAGAGACCCAGTACTTC
TRBV7-9	.	TRBJ2-1	.	CASSQSGYNEQFF	TGTGCCAGCAGCCAGAGCGGGTACAATGAGCAGTTCTTC
TRBV6-1	.	TRBJ2-7	TRBD2	CASSEVASGSYEQYF	TGTGCCAGCAGTGAAGTGGCTAGCGGATCCTACGAGCAGTACTTC
TRBV6-5	many	TRBJ1-2	.	CASSRQDYGYTF	TGTGCCAGCAGCAGACAGGATTATGGCTACACCTTC
TRBV12-3/TRBV12-4	.	TRBJ1-6	.	CASSLVQSSNSPLHF	TGTGCCAGCAGTTTAGTACAAAGTAGTAATTCACCCCTCCACTTT
TRBV29-1	many	TRBJ1-2	.	CSVEEGGYGYTF	TGCAGCGTTGAAGAGGGAGGTTATGGCTACACCTTC
TRBV29-1	many	TRBJ1-2	.	CSVKDSGFGYTF	TGCAGCGTTAAAGATTCCGGGTTCGGCTACACCTTC
TRBV25-1	.	TRBJ1-6	.	CASSAAARADYNSPLHF	TGTGCCAGCAGTGCCGCCGCGAGGGCCGACTATAATTCACCCCTCCACTTT
TRBV9	.	TRBJ2-7	.	CASSSAGSYEQYF	TGTGCCAGCAGTTCGGCTGGCTCCTACGAGCAGTACTTC
TRBV12-3/TRBV12-4	.	TRBJ2-5	.	CASSLGRVGDTQYF	TGTGCCAGCAGTTTAGGGCGGGTCGGAGATACGCAGTACTTC
TRBV2	many	TRBJ1-4	.	CASSEEAGVEKLFF	TGTGCCAGCAGTGAGGAGGCAGGGGTTGAAAAACTGTTTTTT
TRBV19	many	TRBJ1-5	TRBD1	CASSIHRDRGNQPQHF	TGTGCCAGTAGTATCCATCGGGACAGGGGCAATCAGCCCCAGCATTTT
TRBV7-3	.	TRBJ2-5	TRBD2	CASSQGLAGGAGETQYF	TGTGCCAGCAGCCAGGGACTAGCGGGAGGAGCGGGAGAGACCCAGTACTTC
TRBV29-1	many	TRBJ2-5	.	CSVEAYLPRETQYF	TGCAGCGTTGAAGCTTACCTCCCCAGGGAGACCCAGTACTTC
TRBV11-2	few	TRBJ2-7	TRBD2	CASSRAGGNYEQYF	TGTGCCAGCAGCCGAGCGGGAGGGAATTACGAGCAGTACTTC
TRBV7-8	.	TRBJ2-6	TRBD2	CASSLARLAGAYVLTF	TGTGCCAGCAGCTTAGCAAGACTAGCGGGGGCCTACGTCCTGACTTTC
TRBV29-1	many	TRBJ1-2	.	CSVETTGLGYTF	TGCAGCGTTGAGACCACAGGGTTAGGCTACACCTTC
TRBV2	.	TRBJ2-7	.	CASSPSRGLGSYEQYF	TGTGCCAGCAGTCCCAGTAGGGGACTGGGCTCCTACGAGCAGTACTTC
TRBV10-3	.	TRBJ2-2	.	CASSEDGLGTGELFF	TGTGCCAGCAGTGAGGATGGTTTGGGCACCGGGGAGCTGTTTTTT
TRBV20-1	.	TRBJ1-1	.	CSAADGGRLDTEAFF	TGCAGTGCAGCGGACGGGGGGCGGTTGGACACTGAAGCTTTCTTT
TRBV29-1	.	TRBJ2-2	.	CSAEGEVDTGELFF	TGCAGCGCCGAGGGGGAAGTCGACACCGGGGAGCTGTTTTTT
TRBV10-3	many	TRBJ1-5	.	CAISRTESNQPQHF	TGTGCCATCAGTAGGACAGAGAGCAATCAGCCCCAGCATTTT
TRBV29-1	.	TRBJ1-6	TRBD1	CSVEDRGNSPLHF	TGCAGCGTTGAGGACAGGGGTAATTCACCCCTCCACTTT
TRBV7-2	many	TRBJ1-3	.	CASSIDPGVFGNTIYF	TGTGCCAGCAGCATAGACCCAGGGGTATTTGGAAACACCATATATTTT
TRBV19	few	TRBJ1-5	.	CASSSSGVGNQPQHF	TGTGCCAGTAGCTCCTCAGGGGTGGGCAATCAGCCCCAGCATTTT
TRBV29-1	.	TRBJ2-7	TRBD2	CSVTTSGSTFYEQYF	TGCAGCGTTACGACTAGCGGGAGTACATTCTACGAGCAGTACTTC
TRBV7-3	.	TRBJ2-2	.	CASKADQGAPGELFF	TGTGCCAGTAAAGCGGACCAAGGGGCTCCGGGGGAGCTGTTTTTT
TRBV19	.	TRBJ2-7	TRBD1	CASSIGTGADYEQYF	TGTGCCAGTAGTATTGGGACAGGGGCGGACTACGAGCAGTACTTC
TRBV29-1	.	TRBJ2-2	TRBD2	CSVVPDGRGSGELFF	TGCAGCGTTGTGCCCGACGGGAGGGGTTCCGGGGAGCTGTTTTTT
TRBV10-3	many	TRBJ1-1	TRBD1	CASSDRGGAFF	TGTGCCAGCAGCGACAGGGGTGGCGCTTTCTTT
TRBV25-1	.	TRBJ2-7	TRBD2	CASSLRRTSGSLYEQYF	TGTGCCAGCAGTTTACGACGGACTAGCGGGAGCTTATACGAGCAGTACTTC
TRBV7-9	.	TRBJ2-7	TRBD2	CASSLVTSTYEQYF	TGTGCCAGCAGCTTAGTGACTAGCACCTACGAGCAGTACTTC
TRBV29-1	.	TRBJ2-7	TRBD1	CSAGTAGGVEQYF	TGCAGCGCAGGGACAGCCGGCGGTGTCGAGCAGTACTTC
TRBV20-1	.	TRBJ2-6	.	CNARDRLSGANVLTF	TGCAATGCTAGAGACAGACTCTCTGGGGCCAACGTCCTGACTTTC
TRBV15	many	TRBJ1-5	TRBD1	CATSRDQGGEPQHF	TGTGCCACCAGCAGAGATCAGGGGGGTGAGCCCCAGCATTTT
TRBV29-1	.	TRBJ1-1	.	CSVEANRVAEAFF	TGCAGCGTTGAAGCCAACAGGGTAGCTGAAGCTTTCTTT
TRBV15	few	TRBJ1-5	TRBD1	CATSRGQGHQPQHF	TGTGCCACCAGCAGAGGACAGGGCCATCAGCCCCAGCATTTT
TRBV19	.	TRBJ1-2	.	CASRPQRPFSYGYTF	TGTGCCAGTAGACCTCAGCGTCCGTTCTCCTATGGCTACACCTTC
TRBV2	.	TRBJ1-4	.	CASSKSPLLPATNEKLFF	TGTGCCAGCTCGAAGTCACCACTACTTCCAGCAACTAATGAAAAACTGTTTTTT